The 27 T cell receptor beta chains below all came from one sample that was sequenced in a study of T cells in Graves' hyperthyroidism and ophthalmopathy. Regions amplified from RNA transcripts were the TCR beta CDR3 regions. First-round RT-PCR targeting the TCR CDR3 was performed with the HTBI primer set. TCRdb processed the multiplex PCR reads anew with MiXCR; each CDR3 protein has one entry. The sample lists roughly 660,000 distinct CDR3 sequences; approximately 15% were seen once. The sequencing input was blood. These receptors all stem from a man aged 50-60 years with Graves' hyperthyroidism.

This clonotype was seen many times. V is TRBV5-1 and J is TRBJ2-3; 8 nucleotides line up with TRBD2. This CDR3 is 15 amino acids long. Per germline, CDR1 SGHRS and CDR2 YFSETQ. The V segment lost 7 bases and the J segment 2 bases; nucleotides outside the gene matches: 9. CDR3 sequence (DNA): TGCGCCAGCGCATGGGGGACTAGGTCCACAGATACGCAGTATTTT. Translated, it gives CASAWGTRSTDTQYF.

V gene TRBV29-1 combines with J gene TRBJ1-1; D is perhaps TRBD1 (5 bases). The CDR3 length is 13 residues. Trimming took 7 bases from V and 1 from J, leaving 13 bases between them. CDR1 is SQVTM, CDR2 ANQGSEA, per germline. DNA for the CDR3: TGCAGCGCTCTCTCAGGGAGGAACACTGAAGCTTTCTTT. It specifies CSALSGRNTEAFF.

The chain uses TRBV5-5 and TRBJ2-1; 9 nucleotides align to TRBD1. The V gene end was trimmed by 3 bases and the J gene end by 4 bases; junction bases not matched to a gene: 8. The CDR3 spans 16 residues. Per the germline V gene, CDR1 is SGHKS and CDR2 is YYEKEE (reference sequence). The CDR3 loop reads CASSSQQGASYNEQFF. CDR3 nucleotide sequence: TGTGCCAGCAGCTCGCAACAGGGGGCGTCTTACAATGAGCAGTTCTTC.

The rearrangement joins TRBV7-9 to TRBJ2-1; the match to TRBD2 covers 13 bases. From germline, CDR1 is SEHNR and CDR2 FQNEAQ (reference sequence). The CDR3 consists of 17 residues. With V trimmed by 5 bases and J by 7 bases, 11 bases remained unmatched. The CDR3 here is CASSPTGGLAGANEQFF. The DNA of the CDR3 is TGTGCCAGCAGCCCGACGGGAGGACTAGCGGGAGCTAATGAGCAGTTCTTC.

Many counts were recorded for this clonotype. The chain couples TRBV7-2 to TRBJ2-7; no firm D call. The germline V gene has CDR1 SGHTA and CDR2 FQGNSA. V was cut by 1 base and J by 5 bases, with 12 bases left in between. The CDR3 sequence is 14 residues long. The CDR3 DNA sequence: TGTGCCAGCAGCTTAGTAGGGTCAGACAACGAGCAGTACTTC. Translation: CASSLVGSDNEQYF.

In regard to this clonotype: This may be a read error: a much more frequent sequence differs by one nucleotide. The V gene is TRBV27, the J gene TRBJ2-1; D tentatively fits TRBD1 or TRBD2 (5 bases each). The CDR3 is 14 residues long. Germline V lookup: CDR1 MNHEY, CDR2 SMNVEV (reference sequence). The CDR3 DNA follows: TGTGCCAGCAGTTTAAGGGGACCGGCCAATGAGCAGTCCTTC. It codes for CASSLRGPANEQSF.

This clonotype turned up a few times. V usage is TRBV13 and J usage is TRBJ2-7; D is uncertain. Germline CDR1 PRHDT, CDR2 FYEKMQ (reference sequence). V was pared by 2 bases and J by 6 bases, with 14 bases between. CDR3 length equals 14 residues. As DNA, the CDR3 is TGTGCCAGCAGCTTATTGGAAGGCTCCCTCGAGCAGTACTTC. This codes for CASSLLEGSLEQYF.

This clonotype was detected many times. The CDR3 bases are TGTGCCAGCAGTTTAAACAGGGCAGACGGAAACACCATATATTTT. Its protein is CASSLNRADGNTIYF. The chain is built from TRBV27 and TRBJ1-3; D may be TRBD1 (6 bases). V lost 2 bases to trimming and J lost 4 bases, with 12 bases between them. This CDR3 spans 15 amino acids. The germline V gene has CDR1 MNHEY and CDR2 SMNVEV (reference sequence).

The chain couples TRBV13 to TRBJ2-1; D is possibly TRBD2 (5 bases). Trimming cost V 1 base and J 5 bases, with 12 bases left between them. Germline values: CDR1 PRHDT, CDR2 FYEKMQ (reference sequence). The CDR3 sequence is 15 residues long. CDR3 residues: CASSLVPSINNEQFF. CDR3 in DNA: TGTGCCAGCAGCTTAGTGCCTAGCATTAACAATGAGCAGTTCTTC.

This chain uses TRBV7-9 with TRBJ2-5; tentative D call: TRBD2 (5 bases). CDR3 size: 12 residues. V was trimmed by 1 base and J by 9 bases, leaving 9 bases between them. Looked up from germline, CDR1 is SEHNR and CDR2 is FQNEAQ (reference sequence). CDR3 protein: CASSLVTGAQYF. DNA for the CDR3: TGTGCCAGCAGCTTAGTAACCGGGGCCCAGTACTTC.

This clonotype was found a few times. The chain carries TRBV5-1 and TRBJ2-5, with D perhaps given as TRBD1 or TRBD2 (5 bases each). The CDR3 has 14 residues. Trimming stripped 0 bases from V and 5 bases from J, with 11 bases between. The germline V gene encodes CDR1 SGHRS and CDR2 YFSETQ. The CDR3 sequence: CASSLGGVLETQYF. CDR3 sequence (DNA): TGCGCCAGCAGCTTGGGAGGGGTTTTGGAGACCCAGTACTTC.

The J gene is TRBJ2-2, the V gene TRBV6-1, with TRBD2 identical over 7 bases. The CDR3 spans 14 residues. CDR1 is MNHNS and CDR2 is SASEGT in the germline V gene. The V and J ends lost 8 bases and 6 bases, in that order; junction bases with no gene match: 9. As DNA, the CDR3 is TGTGCCAGCCCCCATGGGGGGGACGCCGGGGAGCTGTTTTTT. Amino acid sequence: CASPHGGDAGELFF.

CDR3 in amino acids: CSVERQFPEAFF. CDR3 DNA: TGCAGCGTTGAACGACAGTTCCCTGAAGCTTTCTTT. The chain combines TRBV29-1 with TRBJ1-1, with D perhaps matching TRBD1 (5 bases). V was cut by 2 bases and J by 6 bases, with 10 bases left in between. This CDR3 region has 12 residues. The germline V gene encodes CDR1 SQVTM and CDR2 ANQGSEA.

The chain couples TRBV28 to TRBJ1-2; TRBD1 aligns across 7 bases. Looked up from germline, CDR1 is MDHEN and CDR2 is SYDVKM. V lost 2 bases and J lost 3; bases outside the gene matches: 3. The CDR3 has 14 amino acids. The CDR3 nucleotides read TGTGCCAGCAGTTTACGCAGGGGGGACTATGGCTACACCTTC. It yields the protein CASSLRRGDYGYTF.

Details on this clonotype: This may be a read error: a much more frequent sequence differs by one nucleotide. The rearrangement links TRBV2 to TRBJ2-7, with D perhaps TRBD1 or TRBD2 (5 bases each). The length of the CDR3 is 16 residues. Trimming took off 7 bases at V and 0 bases at J, with 19 bases between the two ends. Germline V CDR1 and CDR2: SNHLY, FYNNEI. As DNA, the CDR3 is TGTGCCAGCATTACAGCGGTGGGACGATACTCCTACGAGCAGTACGTC. Amino acid sequence: CASITAVGRYSYEQYV.

This clonotype has at least ten counts. This chain joins TRBV2 and TRBJ2-7; TRBD2 matches at 10 bases. The germline gives CDR1 SNHLY, CDR2 FYNNEI. The CDR3 covers 14 residues. V was clipped by 1 base and J by 7 bases; unmatched bases: 4. This chain's CDR3 is CASSEVAGGLEQYF. The CDR3 DNA is TGTGCCAGCAGTGAAGTAGCGGGAGGTTTGGAGCAGTACTTC.

The chain is built from TRBV27 and TRBJ2-7, with D maybe TRBD1 (6 bases). Germline CDR1 is MNHEY and CDR2 is SMNVEV (reference sequence). V lost 4 bases and J 6 bases, leaving 16 bases between the germline ends. The CDR3 has 14 amino acids. The CDR3 nucleotides read TGTGCCAGCAGTTGGGGTACAGGGTTGAGCGAGCAGTACTTC. It specifies CASSWGTGLSEQYF.

This clonotype was seen many times. The DNA of the CDR3 is TGTGCCATCAGTGAGTCCCAGGGCCGGGGAGAGACCCAGTACTTC. Protein sequence: CAISESQGRGETQYF. V usage is TRBV10-3 and J usage is TRBJ2-5; D may be TRBD1 or TRBD2 (5 bases each). V lost 0 bases to trimming and J lost 4 bases, with 12 bases between them. The CDR3 totals 15 residues. Germline-derived CDR1 and CDR2 are ENHRY and SYGVKD.

At least ten counts were recorded for this clonotype. J is TRBJ2-1 and V is TRBV2; 13 bases agree with TRBD2. Germline values: CDR1 SNHLY, CDR2 FYNNEI. There are 15 residues in the CDR3. The ends lost 6 bases at V and 4 bases at J; junction bases unmatched: 3. The CDR3 here is CASRTGLAGYNEQFF. The DNA for the CDR3 is TGTGCCAGCAGGACGGGACTAGCGGGGTACAATGAGCAGTTCTTC. The whole variable domain, filled in from reference TRBV2 and TRBJ2-1, reads EPEVTQTPSHQVTQMGQEVILRCVPISNHLYFYWYRQILGQKVEFLVSFYNNEISEKSEIFDDQFSVERPDGSNFTLKIRSTKLEDSAMYFCASRTGLAGYNEQFFGPGTRLTVL.

This clonotype was detected a few times. V gene TRBV28 combines with J gene TRBJ2-2; 7 bases map to TRBD2. The germline CDR1 and CDR2 sequences are MDHEN and SYDVKM. The CDR3 loop spans 18 amino acids. Trimming at V came to 5 bases and at J to 1 base, leaving 13 bases not matched to a gene. The CDR3, as DNA: TGTGCCAGCAGTCCCCCTAATTTTCCTAGCGGGAACACCGGGGAGCTGTTTTTT. This gives the protein CASSPPNFPSGNTGELFF.

This clonotype was counted many times. This chain uses TRBV7-9 with TRBJ2-3; TRBD2 matches 9 bases. The CDR3 covers 15 residues. V trimming: 7 bases; J trimming: 2 bases; junction bases outside the gene matches: 7. Germline CDR1 and CDR2: SEHNR and FQNEAQ (reference sequence). CDR3 coding DNA: TGTGCCAGCAATGCGGGAGGGGACCACACAGATACGCAGTATTTT. Translated: CASNAGGDHTDTQYF. Drawing the rest from reference TRBV7-9 and TRBJ2-3, the complete variable domain is DTGVSQNPRHKITKRGQNVTFRCDPISEHNRLYWYRQTLGQGPEFLTYFQNEAQLEKSRLLSDRFSAERPKGSFSTLEIQRTEQGDSAMYLCASNAGGDHTDTQYFGPGTRLTVL.

The J gene is TRBJ2-3, the V gene TRBV7-9; the match to TRBD1 covers 8 bases. Germline V lookup: CDR1 SEHNR, CDR2 FQNEAQ (reference sequence). The CDR3 consists of 17 residues. V dropped 4 bases and J dropped 4; count of bases not matched to a gene: 13. CDR3: CASSSVLTGVGADTQYF. The CDR3 DNA reads as TGTGCCAGCAGCTCGGTACTGACAGGGGTAGGGGCAGATACGCAGTATTTT.

The CDR3 reads CAWSRGSTQETQYF. The CDR3 nucleotides are TGTGCCTGGAGTCGGGGGTCGACCCAAGAGACCCAGTACTTC. The chain is built from TRBV30 and TRBJ2-5, with a weak D call TRBD2 (6 bases). V was trimmed by 2 bases and J by 1 base, leaving 11 bases between them. This CDR3 has 14 residues. CDR1 is GTSNPN, CDR2 SVGIG, per germline (reference sequence).

There are many counts of this clonotype. The chain combines TRBV2 with TRBJ2-1, with D perhaps TRBD2 (5 bases). V was pared by 0 bases and J by 10 bases, with 10 bases between. Germline V lookup: CDR1 SNHLY, CDR2 FYNNEI. The CDR3 is made up of 13 amino acids. Written as DNA, the CDR3 is TGTGCCAGCAGTGAAGCGGGGAGCCCGGAGCAGTTCTTC. Protein product: CASSEAGSPEQFF. The whole variable domain, remainder taken from reference TRBV2 and TRBJ2-1, is EPEVTQTPSHQVTQMGQEVILRCVPISNHLYFYWYRQILGQKVEFLVSFYNNEISEKSEIFDDQFSVERPDGSNFTLKIRSTKLEDSAMYFCASSEAGSPEQFFGPGTRLTVL.

The V call is TRBV6-2 or TRBV6-3, the J call TRBJ2-7, with 9 bases lining up with TRBD1. This CDR3 is built from 15 residues. CDR1 MNHEY and CDR2 SVGEGT come from the germline V gene. After removal of 6 bases from V and 3 bases from J, the junction contained 9 bases not matched to a gene. Here the CDR3 DNA reads TGTGCCAGCAGCCCCGACAGGGGGTCCGTCTACGAGCAGTACTTC. It specifies CASSPDRGSVYEQYF.

The gene calls are TRBV7-3 and TRBJ2-1; 12 bases fit TRBD2. CDR1 SGHTA and CDR2 FQGTGA come from the germline V gene. V lost 5 bases and J lost 7; bases outside the gene matches: 3. The CDR3 contains 14 residues. The CDR3 region is CASSVGLAGNEQFF. The CDR3, as DNA: TGTGCCAGCAGCGTTGGACTAGCGGGGAATGAGCAGTTCTTC.

Many counts were recorded for this clonotype. CDR3 in DNA: TGTGCCAGCATCTCGGACTTCGGCAATCAGCCCCAGCATTTT. It is translated as CASISDFGNQPQHF. This sequence joins TRBV12-3 or TRBV12-4 and TRBJ1-5; D not certain. The germline V and J ends were trimmed by 7 bases and 2 bases, with 12 bases remaining between them. This CDR3 region has 14 residues.